This record concerns one TCR beta chain sequence. Its antigen is unknown. Trimming stripped 5 bases from V and 4 bases from J, with 9 bases between. The germline V gene has CDR1 SGHTS and CDR2 YDEGEE. CDR3 length: 12 amino acids. This sample is drawn from a study of Tregs in tolerant kidney transplant recipients. General observations from the study: Tregs expanded with activated donor B cells seemed most donor-specific. Findings come from small patient numbers and require larger validation. No direct test of biological reproducibility was done here.

Sequencing was performed with immunoSEQ multiplex PCR; in TCRdb, only in-frame clones are kept and a portion is missing. The sample yields approximately 260,000 clones, around 82% seen once. CD4+CD25+CD127- Tregs, CD4+CD25- non-Tregs, CD4 and CD8 cells were sorted. The TCR comes from a human donor in good health. The chain couples TRBV5-8 to TRBJ1-1; perhaps TRBD1 as D (6 bases). The sequenced material came from CD4+ T cells from blood. CDR3 protein: CASSLRGTEAFF. The CDR3 nucleotides are TGTGCCAGCAGTCTCAGGGGCACTGAAGCTTTCTTT.